These 20 T cell receptor beta chains share one sample of origin, sequenced in a study of cytomegalovirus exposure and HLA in healthy donors (dated by TCRdb to the late 2010s). The receptor library was made with the immunoSEQ multiplex PCR assay. A mixture of 60 forward primers for TCR Vbeta segments and 13 reverse primers for TCR Jbeta segments was used in the multiplex PCR. TCRdb carries this immuneACCESS record with in-frame sequences only. Its versions omit some clonotypes, under half of them owing to an unresolved V gene in the studies checked, with the rest unexplained. Recorded for this sample are some 150,000 clones; around 82% of them occurred a single time. Approximately 11% of the sample goes to the ten largest clones. Sequenced sample: PBMCs. The source is a man between 45 and 60 years old in good health and CMV-seropositive.

Concerning this clone: An end of the junction does not agree with germline; a read error may underlie this. The chain carries TRBV7-7 and TRBJ2-3; TRBD1 matches 8 bases. This CDR3 has 14 amino acids. CDR1 SSHAT and CDR2 FNYEAQ come from the germline V gene (reference sequence). This chain's CDR3 is CASSLGQVGDTQYF. CDR3 DNA: TGTGCTAGCAGCTTGGGACAGGTCGGAGATACGCAGTATTTT.

This clone was detected a few times. The V and J genes are TRBV18 and TRBJ2-1; TRBD2 matches at 9 bases. The CDR3 runs to 17 residues. Germline trimming cut 4 bases from V and 7 bases from J; bases unmatched to any gene: 14. Germline V gives CDR1 KGHSH, CDR2 LQKENI. The CDR3: CASSRNRAGGGENEQFF. CDR3 in DNA: TGTGCCAGCTCACGGAACCGAGCGGGAGGAGGGGAAAATGAGCAGTTCTTC.

This chain uses TRBV4-3 with TRBJ2-1; 9 bases are a match to TRBD2. Unmatched junction bases numbered 10, after V lost 0 bases and J lost 7 bases. The CDR3 runs to 17 residues. Germline CDR1 LGHNA, CDR2 YSLEER. CDR3 sequence reads: CASSQELSSGVGNEQFF. CDR3 sequence (DNA): TGCGCCAGCAGCCAAGAGTTATCTAGCGGGGTAGGTAATGAGCAGTTCTTC.

The chain is built from TRBV19 and TRBJ1-1; 8 nucleotides match TRBD1. From germline, CDR1 is LNHDA and CDR2 SQIVND (reference sequence). V was pared by 7 bases and J by 2 bases, with 9 bases of the junction left unmatched. The CDR3 has 15 amino acids. The CDR3 sequence is CASKFLPGGNTEAFF. The CDR3 DNA sequence: TGTGCCAGTAAGTTTCTGCCAGGGGGCAACACTGAAGCTTTCTTT. Based on the CDR3 plus reference TRBV19 and TRBJ1-1, the full variable domain is DGGITQSPKYLFRKEGQNVTLSCEQNLNHDAMYWYRQDPGQGLRLIYYSQIVNDFQKGDIAEGYSVSREKKESFPLTVTSAQKNPTAFYLCASKFLPGGNTEAFFGQGTRLTVV.

The V call is TRBV6-1, the J call TRBJ2-3, with a possible D match to TRBD1 (5 bases). The V gene's germline CDR1 is MNHNS and CDR2 SASEGT. V gave up 5 bases and J gave up 3 bases, with 15 bases separating them. The CDR3 is 15 amino acids. The CDR3 bases are TGTGCCAGCAGTCGAGACAGCAAAGAGACAGATACGCAGTATTTT. It encodes CASSRDSKETDTQYF.

CDR3 coding DNA: TGTGCCAGCAGTCCCATAGCGGGGGGGCCGGCAGATACGCAGTATTTT. The encoded protein is CASSPIAGGPADTQYF. The rearrangement links TRBV5-5 to TRBJ2-3, with 11 bases lining up with TRBD2. V dropped 5 bases and J dropped 4; count of bases not matched to a gene: 9. CDR1 SGHKS and CDR2 YYEKEE come from the germline V gene (reference sequence). The CDR3 length is 16 residues.

The chain combines TRBV6-5 with TRBJ2-1; 8 bases align to TRBD2. CDR3 length equals 12 residues. J was trimmed by 6 bases and V by 6 bases; bases with no gene match: 1. The germline V gene has CDR1 MNHEY and CDR2 SVGAGI. The CDR3 nucleotides read TGTGCCAGCAGCCGGGGGGGCAATGAGCAGTTCTTC. Residues: CASSRGGNEQFF.

The chain employs TRBV7-3 and TRBJ2-7; 7 nucleotides line up with TRBD2. The CDR3 extends over 13 amino acids. Germline loops: CDR1 SGHTA, CDR2 FQGTGA. Germline trimming cut 5 bases from V and 4 bases from J; bases unmatched to any gene: 5. The CDR3, as DNA: TGTGCCAGCAGCCCACGCGGGGGTTACGAGCAGTACTTC. Encoded protein: CASSPRGGYEQYF.

The CDR3 nucleotides read TGTGCCAGCAGCTCCGGGACACCGTATAGCAATCAGCCCCAGCATTTT. Its protein product is CASSSGTPYSNQPQHF. This sequence joins TRBV7-2 and TRBJ1-5; tentative D call: TRBD1 (6 bases). Germline V gene data show CDR1 as SGHTA and CDR2 as FQGNSA. The CDR3 loop spans 16 amino acids. The ends were cut back, 4 bases at V and 0 bases at J, with 13 bases in the middle.

The chain combines TRBV27 with TRBJ2-7; tentative D call: TRBD1 (5 bases). The CDR3 loop spans 13 amino acids. Trimming left V 10 bases short and J 0 bases short, with 13 bases between. Germline CDR1 is MNHEY and CDR2 is SMNVEV (reference sequence). The DNA for the CDR3 is TGTGCCACCGTCGACAGAATCTCCTACGAGCAGTACTTC. Translation: CATVDRISYEQYF.

The chain joins TRBV7-9 to TRBJ2-2; 7 bases align to TRBD2. V gave up 0 bases and J gave up 2 bases; unmatched junction bases: 3. The germline V gene has CDR1 SEHNR and CDR2 FQNEAQ (reference sequence). The CDR3 has 16 residues. CDR3 loop: CASSLAQRGNTGELFF. CDR3 sequence (DNA): TGTGCCAGCAGCTTAGCGCAGCGGGGTAACACCGGGGAGCTGTTTTTT.

The genes are TRBV9 and TRBJ2-3; D not certain. The CDR3 has 16 residues. V was trimmed by 0 bases and J by 2 bases, leaving 13 bases between them. Germline V gene sequence: CDR1 SGDLS, CDR2 YYNGEE. For the CDR3, the DNA is TGTGCCAGCAGCGTAGGGGCTATCTCATTCACAGATACGCAGTATTTT. It yields the protein CASSVGAISFTDTQYF. Variable domain in full (rest from reference TRBV9 and TRBJ2-3): DSGVTQTPKHLITATGQRVTLRCSPRSGDLSVYWYQQSLDQGLQFLIQYYNGEERAKGNILERFSAQQFPDLHSELNLSSLELGDSALYFCASSVGAISFTDTQYFGPGTRLTVL.

The chain combines TRBV19 with TRBJ1-5; 7 bases map to TRBD1. Per germline, CDR1 LNHDA and CDR2 SQIVND (reference sequence). The V gene end was trimmed by 9 bases and the J gene end by 9 bases; junction bases not matched to a gene: 11. CDR3 length: 13 residues. CDR3 DNA sequence: TGTGCCAGCCAGGAGACAGGGTACACGCCCCAGCATTTT. This sequence encodes CASQETGYTPQHF. Full variable domain (remainder filled in from reference TRBV19 and TRBJ1-5): DGGITQSPKYLFRKEGQNVTLSCEQNLNHDAMYWYRQDPGQGLRLIYYSQIVNDFQKGDIAEGYSVSREKKESFPLTVTSAQKNPTAFYLCASQETGYTPQHFGDGTRLSIL.

The chain uses TRBV9 and TRBJ1-2; D is undetermined. The V end was cut by 4 bases, the J end by 7 bases, with 14 bases between. The germline V gene has CDR1 SGDLS and CDR2 YYNGEE. The CDR3 spans 13 residues. The CDR3 DNA reads TGTGCCAGCAGCCCCGGCGGGAGTTTTGGCTACACCTTC. Its translation: CASSPGGSFGYTF. Full variable domain (rest looked up from reference TRBV9 and TRBJ1-2): DSGVTQTPKHLITATGQRVTLRCSPRSGDLSVYWYQQSLDQGLQFLIQYYNGEERAKGNILERFSAQQFPDLHSELNLSSLELGDSALYFCASSPGGSFGYTFGSGTRLTVV.

V gene TRBV6-5 combines with J gene TRBJ1-2; a weak D match, TRBD1 (5 bases). V was trimmed by 6 bases and J by 8 bases, leaving 16 bases between them. The CDR3 sequence is 13 residues long. Germline V gene data show CDR1 as MNHEY and CDR2 as SVGAGI. Here the CDR3 reads CASRPSGLRGYTF. The DNA for the CDR3 is TGTGCCAGCAGACCATCAGGGCTTCGAGGCTACACCTTC.

This chain links TRBV7-9 with TRBJ1-6; D may be TRBD1 (5 bases). The CDR3 loop spans 15 amino acids. Germline V gene sequence: CDR1 SEHNR, CDR2 FQNEAQ (reference sequence). Deletions cut 5 bases from V and 8 bases from J, with 16 bases between. The CDR3 reads CASSPTGTSHSPLHF. CDR3 in DNA: TGTGCCAGCAGCCCTACCGGGACTTCCCATTCACCCCTCCACTTT.

This chain connects TRBV9 to TRBJ2-1, with 7 bases fitting TRBD2. V lost 3 bases to trimming and J lost 9 bases; unmatched junction nucleotides: 9. This CDR3 is built from 14 residues. CDR1 is SGDLS, CDR2 YYNGEE, per germline. CDR3 coding DNA: TGTGCCAGCAGCGAGAGCTGGCCGGGGGGTGAGCAGTTCTTC. Amino acid sequence: CASSESWPGGEQFF.

This clone was detected only a few times. The chain joins TRBV29-1 to TRBJ2-7; no firm D call. Germline CDR1 reads SQVTM; CDR2 reads ANQGSEA. This CDR3 spans 15 amino acids. Trimming removed 3 bases at V and 0 bases at J, with 15 bases between. The chain's CDR3 is CSVELRSSSSYEQYF. The CDR3 bases are TGCAGCGTTGAGTTGCGGTCGTCGAGCTCCTACGAGCAGTACTTC.

This chain uses TRBV23-1 with TRBJ1-5; 7 nucleotides align to TRBD1. TRBV23-1 qualifies as an ORF whose function is uncertain. This CDR3 spans 14 amino acids. Trimming removed 4 bases from V and 6 bases from J; junction bases left unmatched: 6. In DNA form, the CDR3 reads TGCGCCAGCAGTCCCATGAGGGGGCGTCAGCCCCAGCATTTT. It is translated as CASSPMRGRQPQHF.

V and J are TRBV21-1 and TRBJ1-5; TRBD1 was called by the table and not checked on the DNA. TRBV21-1 is a known pseudogene. CDR3 length equals 17 residues. For the CDR3, the DNA is TGTGCCAGCAGCAAAGGCGAGGGGGCGCTTCGAAATCAGCCCCAGCATTTT. It translates to CASSKGEGALRNQPQHF.